The 15 T cell receptor beta chains in this list originate from one sample, sequenced in a study of T cells after yellow fever vaccination. One entry per CDR3 protein results from TCRdb running MiXCR on the 5' RACE reads. The table includes 300,000 or so distinct CDR3 sequences, 7% to 9% detected once. This material consisted of PBMCs, taken roughly 47 days after the first yellow fever vaccination. All receptors derive from a man between 18 and 35 years old who received the YFV17D yellow fever vaccine.

The chain employs TRBV5-1 and TRBJ2-1; no reliable D call. CDR3 size: 15 residues. The V and J ends lost 3 bases and 0 bases respectively, with 10 bases between them. Germline assignment: CDR1 SGHRS and CDR2 YFSETQ. The CDR3 DNA follows: TGCGCCAGCAGCTACGACGAGAGCTCCTACAATGAGCAGTTCTTC. Protein product: CASSYDESSYNEQFF.

In its sample, this clonotype was seen a few times. The chain links TRBV4-2 to TRBJ1-1, with D possibly TRBD1 on 5 matching bases. V dropped 1 base and J dropped 1 base, with 13 bases sitting between them. The CDR3 contains 16 residues. Germline V gives CDR1 LGHNA, CDR2 YNFKEQ. The CDR3 coding sequence is TGTGCCAGCAGCCAAGCTTCGCGGGACGGGAACACTGAAGCTTTCTTT. It codes for CASSQASRDGNTEAFF.

The rearrangement joins TRBV6-5 to TRBJ1-6; TRBD1 might be the D (5 bases). Germline V gene data show CDR1 as MNHEY and CDR2 as SVGAGI. V was trimmed by 0 bases and J by 8 bases, leaving 14 bases between them. This CDR3 has 16 amino acids. For the CDR3, the DNA is TGTGCCAGCAGTTACTCGACGGGGACCGCCGATTCACCCCTCCACTTT. Translation gives CASSYSTGTADSPLHF.

A few counts support this clonotype. The V gene is TRBV6-5, the J gene TRBJ2-2, with 8 nucleotides matching TRBD1. Germline trimming cut 4 bases from V and 6 bases from J; bases unmatched to any gene: 4. CDR1 and CDR2 from the germline V gene are MNHEY and SVGAGI. The CDR3 has 14 residues. CDR3 residues: CASSLTGGAGELFF. CDR3 DNA: TGTGCCAGCAGTTTAACAGGGGGTGCCGGGGAGCTGTTTTTT.

V and J are TRBV6-5 and TRBJ2-2, with 8 bases lining up with TRBD1. The germline V gene has CDR1 MNHEY and CDR2 SVGAGI. The CDR3 has 14 amino acids. V lost 3 bases, J lost 4 bases, and 1 base stayed unmatched. The CDR3 region has the DNA TGTGCCAGCAGTTATACAGGGGGCACCGGGGAGCTGTTTTTT. Translating it yields CASSYTGGTGELFF.

V gene TRBV11-2 combines with J gene TRBJ1-3, with D unresolved. The V gene lost 6 bases and the J gene lost 0 bases, with 12 bases spanning the gap. The CDR3 loop spans 15 amino acids. From germline, CDR1 is SGHAT and CDR2 FQNNGV. The CDR3 is CASRPVGYSGNTIYF. Here the CDR3 DNA reads TGTGCCAGCAGGCCCGTGGGATACTCTGGAAACACCATATATTTT.

In this sample, this clonotype turned up a few times. This rearrangement joins TRBV7-2 to TRBJ2-5; tentatively, D is TRBD2 (6 bases). Trimming took off 5 bases at V and 2 bases at J, with 12 bases between the two ends. Germline loops: CDR1 SGHTA, CDR2 FQGNSA. The CDR3 consists of 14 residues. CDR3 in amino acids: CASSHLGLQETQYF. Written as DNA, the CDR3 is TGTGCCAGCAGCCACCTGGGACTTCAAGAGACCCAGTACTTC. Supplemented by reference TRBV7-2 and TRBJ2-5, the full variable domain reads GAGVSQSPSNKVTEKGKDVELRCDPISGHTALYWYRQSLGQGLEFLIYFQGNSAPDKSGLPSDRFSAERTGGSVSTLTIQRTQQEDSAVYLCASSHLGLQETQYFGPGTRLLVL.

Ten or more counts support this clonotype. The rearrangement links TRBV7-9 to TRBJ2-7; a weak D match, TRBD1 (5 bases). Trimming took off 1 base at V and 2 bases at J, with 9 bases between the two ends. The CDR3 has 14 residues. From germline, CDR1 is SEHNR and CDR2 FQNEAQ (reference sequence). In DNA, the CDR3 is TGTGCCAGCAGCTTAGGACAGTCCCCCTACGAGCAGTACTTC. Translation gives CASSLGQSPYEQYF.

This clonotype was seen more than once but under ten times. The chain couples TRBV18 to TRBJ2-7; 9 nucleotides align to TRBD2. The CDR3 totals 15 residues. Trimming took 3 bases from V and 2 from J; bases not matched to a gene: 5. The V gene's germline CDR1 is KGHSH and CDR2 LQKENI. CDR3 in amino acids: CASSPGGGATYEQYF. The CDR3 nucleotides read TGTGCCAGCTCACCCGGCGGGGGGGCAACCTACGAGCAGTACTTC.

This clonotype was observed many times. The chain combines TRBV7-9 with TRBJ2-5, with TRBD1 matching over 8 bases. Trimming removed 10 bases from V and 2 bases from J; junction bases left unmatched: 12. Looked up from germline, CDR1 is SEHNR and CDR2 is FQNEAQ (reference sequence). The CDR3 totals 15 residues. This chain's CDR3 is CATCPGQAVQETQYF. CDR3 sequence (DNA): TGTGCCACCTGCCCGGGACAGGCCGTTCAAGAGACCCAGTACTTC.

V gene TRBV5-1 combines with J gene TRBJ2-3, with 7 bases aligning to TRBD2. Trimming cost V 4 bases and J 2 bases; bases outside gene matches: 10. Germline loops: CDR1 SGHRS, CDR2 YFSETQ. This CDR3 comprises 16 residues. The chain's CDR3 is CASSPKGLADTDTQYF. In nucleotides, the CDR3 is TGCGCCAGCAGCCCAAAGGGTCTAGCGGACACAGATACGCAGTATTTT.

The chain combines TRBV7-9 with TRBJ1-1; 7 bases are shared with TRBD1. Germline V gene sequence: CDR1 SEHNR, CDR2 FQNEAQ (reference sequence). This CDR3 comprises 17 residues. The V and J ends lost 5 bases and 4 bases, in that order; junction bases with no gene match: 16. In nucleotides, the CDR3 is TGTGCCAGCAGCCCCGGCCGGGACAGCATATCCCCCACTGAAGCTTTCTTT. This sequence encodes CASSPGRDSISPTEAFF.

This clonotype has more than one count but fewer than ten. The chain recombines TRBV7-3 with TRBJ2-5; D might be TRBD2 (6 bases). Germline V gives CDR1 SGHTA, CDR2 FQGTGA. The V and J ends lost 3 bases and 4 bases respectively, with 9 bases between them. The CDR3 consists of 13 residues. CDR3 nucleotides: TGTGCCAGCAGCTTGTGGGACTCAGAGACCCAGTACTTC. Its protein is CASSLWDSETQYF.

The chain uses TRBV5-1 and TRBJ1-1; D not certain. The germline gives CDR1 SGHRS, CDR2 YFSETQ. Between the trimmed V and J ends, which lost 3 bases and 4 bases, there was a span of 13 bases. The CDR3 has 14 residues. The CDR3 nucleotides are TGCGCCAGCAGCTCCCTAGGAGTCTCCACTGAAGCTTTCTTT. As protein: CASSSLGVSTEAFF.

In this sample, this clonotype turned up a few times. V and J are TRBV6-5 and TRBJ2-1; 9 positions agree with TRBD1. CDR1 and CDR2 (germline): MNHEY, SVGAGI. There are 15 residues in the CDR3. Trimming took 4 bases from V and 5 from J; bases not matched to a gene: 6. In DNA, the CDR3 is TGTGCCAGCAGTTCCAGGGACAGGGTCAACAATGAGCAGTTCTTC. As protein: CASSSRDRVNNEQFF.